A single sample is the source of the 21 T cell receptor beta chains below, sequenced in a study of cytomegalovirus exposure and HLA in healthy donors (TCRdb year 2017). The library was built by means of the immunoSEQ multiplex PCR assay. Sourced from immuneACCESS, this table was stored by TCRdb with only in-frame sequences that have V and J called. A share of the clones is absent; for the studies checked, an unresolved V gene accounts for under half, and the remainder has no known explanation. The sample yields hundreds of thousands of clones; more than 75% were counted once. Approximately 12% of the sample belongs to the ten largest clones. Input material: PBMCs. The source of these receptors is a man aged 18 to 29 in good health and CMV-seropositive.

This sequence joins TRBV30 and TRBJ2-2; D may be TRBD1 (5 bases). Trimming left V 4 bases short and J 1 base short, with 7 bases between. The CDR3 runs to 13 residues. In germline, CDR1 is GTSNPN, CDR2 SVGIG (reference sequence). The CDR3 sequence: CAWNRGNTGELFF. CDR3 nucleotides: TGTGCCTGGAATAGGGGGAACACCGGGGAGCTGTTTTTT.

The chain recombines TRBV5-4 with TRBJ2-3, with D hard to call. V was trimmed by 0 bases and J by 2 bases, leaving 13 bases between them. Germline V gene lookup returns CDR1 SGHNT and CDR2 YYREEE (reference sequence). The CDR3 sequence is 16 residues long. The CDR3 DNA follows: TGTGCCAGCAGCTTGGGGTCTGCAGGAGTCACAGATACGCAGTATTTT. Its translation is CASSLGSAGVTDTQYF.

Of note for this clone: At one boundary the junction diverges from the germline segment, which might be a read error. The CDR3 bases are TGCGCCAGCTTACCCGGGAGAAAAGGGACCTGGGTCTTC. Protein product: CASLPGRKGTWVF. The chain employs TRBV5-1 and TRBJ2-1, with D perhaps TRBD2 (6 bases). The CDR3 is 13 residues long. Germline V lookup: CDR1 SGHRS, CDR2 YFSETQ.

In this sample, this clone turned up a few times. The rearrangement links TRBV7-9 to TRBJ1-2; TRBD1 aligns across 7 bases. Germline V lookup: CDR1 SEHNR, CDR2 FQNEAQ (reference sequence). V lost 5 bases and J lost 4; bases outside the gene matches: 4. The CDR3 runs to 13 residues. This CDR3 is CASSLGTVYGYTF. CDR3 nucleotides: TGTGCCAGCAGCCTCGGGACAGTCTATGGCTACACCTTC.

CDR3 amino acids: CASSEGQGRINEQFF. In nucleotides, the CDR3 is TGTGCCAGCAGTGAGGGACAGGGGAGGATCAATGAGCAGTTCTTC. The chain is built from TRBV2 and TRBJ2-1, with TRBD1 identical over 10 bases. Germline CDR1 and CDR2: SNHLY and FYNNEI. The CDR3 length is 15 residues. Trimming removed 3 bases from V and 6 bases from J; junction bases left unmatched: 5.

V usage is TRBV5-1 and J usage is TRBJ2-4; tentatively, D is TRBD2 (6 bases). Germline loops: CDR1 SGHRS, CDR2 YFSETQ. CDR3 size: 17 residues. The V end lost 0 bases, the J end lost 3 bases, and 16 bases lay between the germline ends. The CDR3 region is CASSLASGGAGKNIQYF. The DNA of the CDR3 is TGCGCCAGCAGCTTGGCGTCTGGGGGAGCGGGCAAAAACATTCAGTACTTC.

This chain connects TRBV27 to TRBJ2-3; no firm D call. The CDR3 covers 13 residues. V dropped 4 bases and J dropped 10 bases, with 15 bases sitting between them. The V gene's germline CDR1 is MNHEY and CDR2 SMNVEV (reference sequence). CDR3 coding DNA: TGTGCCAGCAGTTCTTCCTCCGAGGTGGCGCAGTATTTT. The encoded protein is CASSSSSEVAQYF.

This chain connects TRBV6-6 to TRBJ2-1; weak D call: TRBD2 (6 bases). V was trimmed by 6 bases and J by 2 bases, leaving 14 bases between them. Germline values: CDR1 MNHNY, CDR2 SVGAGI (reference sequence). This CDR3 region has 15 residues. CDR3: CASSIAATPYNEQFF. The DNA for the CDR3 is TGTGCCAGCAGCATAGCGGCGACCCCCTACAATGAGCAGTTCTTC.

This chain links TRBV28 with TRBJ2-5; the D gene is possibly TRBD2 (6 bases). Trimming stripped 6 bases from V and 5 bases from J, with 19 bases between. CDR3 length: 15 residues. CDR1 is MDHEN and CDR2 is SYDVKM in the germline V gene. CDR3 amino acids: CASRGNRLVLETQYF. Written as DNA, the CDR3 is TGTGCCAGCAGGGGGAATAGACTAGTTCTGGAGACCCAGTACTTC. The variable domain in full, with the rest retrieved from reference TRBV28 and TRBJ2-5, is DVKVTQSSRYLVKRTGEKVFLECVQDMDHENMFWYRQDPGLGLRLIYFSYDVKMKEKGDIPEGYSVSREKKERFSLILESASTNQTSMYLCASRGNRLVLETQYFGPGTRLLVL.

The chain's CDR3 is CASSLAGGQGIQPQHF. The CDR3 DNA follows: TGTGCCAGCAGCTTGGCCGGAGGACAGGGAATCCAGCCCCAGCATTTT. The chain links TRBV5-6 to TRBJ1-5; 8 bases are shared with TRBD1. The CDR3 length is 16 residues. V gave up 0 bases and J gave up 7 bases; unmatched junction bases: 9. Per germline, CDR1 SGHDT and CDR2 YYEEEE.

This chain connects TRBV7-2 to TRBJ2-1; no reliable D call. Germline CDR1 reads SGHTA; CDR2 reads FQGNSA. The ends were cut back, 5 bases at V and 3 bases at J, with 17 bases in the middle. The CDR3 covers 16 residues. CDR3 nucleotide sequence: TGTGCCAGCAGCCTTACACCCGACATTTACTACAATGAGCAGTTCTTC. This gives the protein CASSLTPDIYYNEQFF.

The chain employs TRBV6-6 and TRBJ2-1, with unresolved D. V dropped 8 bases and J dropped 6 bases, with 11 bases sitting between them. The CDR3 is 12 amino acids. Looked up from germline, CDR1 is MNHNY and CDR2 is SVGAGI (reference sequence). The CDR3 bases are TGTGCCAGCGCCGTTTCTTTCAATGAGCAGTTCTTC. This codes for CASAVSFNEQFF.

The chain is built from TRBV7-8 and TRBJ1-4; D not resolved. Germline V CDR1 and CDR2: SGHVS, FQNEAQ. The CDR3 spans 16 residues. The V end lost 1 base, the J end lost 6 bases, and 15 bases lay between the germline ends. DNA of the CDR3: TGTGCCAGCAGCTTAGTCGCCCTACAATTGGATGAAAAACTGTTTTTT. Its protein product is CASSLVALQLDEKLFF. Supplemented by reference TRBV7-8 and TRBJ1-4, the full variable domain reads GAGVSQSPRYKVAKRGQDVALRCDPISGHVSLFWYQQALGQGPEFLTYFQNEAQLDKSGLPSDRFFAERPEGSVSTLKIQRTQQEDSAVYLCASSLVALQLDEKLFFGSGTQLSVL.

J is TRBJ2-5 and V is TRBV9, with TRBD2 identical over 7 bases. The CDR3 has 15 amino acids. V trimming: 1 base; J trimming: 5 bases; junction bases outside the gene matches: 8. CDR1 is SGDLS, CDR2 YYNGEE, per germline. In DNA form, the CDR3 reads TGTGCCAGCAGCGTAAGCGGGGTAACGGGGGAGACCCAGTACTTC. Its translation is CASSVSGVTGETQYF.

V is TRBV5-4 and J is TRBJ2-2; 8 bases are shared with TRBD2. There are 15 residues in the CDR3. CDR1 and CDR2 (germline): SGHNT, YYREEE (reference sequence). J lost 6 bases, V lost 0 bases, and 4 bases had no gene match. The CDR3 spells CASSLETGGAGELFF. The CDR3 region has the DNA TGTGCCAGCAGCTTGGAGACGGGAGGGGCCGGGGAGCTGTTTTTT.

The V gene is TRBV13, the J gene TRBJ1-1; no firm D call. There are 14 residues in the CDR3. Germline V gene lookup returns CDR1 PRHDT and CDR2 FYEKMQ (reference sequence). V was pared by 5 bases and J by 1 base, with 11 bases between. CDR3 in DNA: TGTGCCAGCAGCGGCCGGCGGTCGAACACTGAAGCTTTCTTT. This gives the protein CASSGRRSNTEAFF.

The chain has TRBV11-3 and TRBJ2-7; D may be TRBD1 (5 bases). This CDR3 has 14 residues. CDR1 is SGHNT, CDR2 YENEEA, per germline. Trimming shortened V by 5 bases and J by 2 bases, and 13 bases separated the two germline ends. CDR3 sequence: CASSLYTGPYEQYF. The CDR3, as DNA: TGTGCCAGCAGCCTTTACACAGGTCCCTACGAGCAGTACTTC.

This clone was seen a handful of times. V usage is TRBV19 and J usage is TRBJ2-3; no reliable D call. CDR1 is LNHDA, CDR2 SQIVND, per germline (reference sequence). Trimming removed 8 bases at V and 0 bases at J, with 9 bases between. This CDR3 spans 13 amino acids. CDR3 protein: CASRVSSTDTQYF. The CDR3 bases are TGTGCCAGTCGGGTCTCCAGCACAGATACGCAGTATTTT.

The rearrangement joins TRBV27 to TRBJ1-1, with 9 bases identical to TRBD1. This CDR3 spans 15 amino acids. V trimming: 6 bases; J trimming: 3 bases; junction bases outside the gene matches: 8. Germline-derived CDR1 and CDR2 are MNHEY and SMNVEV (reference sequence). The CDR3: CASREQGARDTEAFF. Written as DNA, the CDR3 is TGTGCCAGCAGGGAACAGGGGGCTAGGGACACTGAAGCTTTCTTT.

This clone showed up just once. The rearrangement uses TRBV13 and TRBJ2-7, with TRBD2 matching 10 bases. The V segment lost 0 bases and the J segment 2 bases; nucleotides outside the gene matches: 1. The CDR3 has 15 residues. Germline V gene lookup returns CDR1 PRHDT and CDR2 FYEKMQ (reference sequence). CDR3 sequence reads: CASSLGLAGAYEQYF. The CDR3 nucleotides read TGTGCCAGCAGCTTAGGGCTAGCGGGAGCCTACGAGCAGTACTTC.

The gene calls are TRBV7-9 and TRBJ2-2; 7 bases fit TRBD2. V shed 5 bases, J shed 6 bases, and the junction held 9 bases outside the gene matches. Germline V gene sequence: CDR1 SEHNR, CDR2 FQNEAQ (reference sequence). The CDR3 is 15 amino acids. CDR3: CASSPPGGVAGELFF. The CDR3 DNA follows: TGTGCCAGCAGCCCCCCGGGGGGAGTGGCCGGGGAGCTGTTTTTT.